This TCR beta chain derives from a study of blood T cells in healthy people across ages. Overall study findings and caveats: Measured against age, TCR beta diversity per million T cells decreased in a roughly linear manner. Across samples, TCR beta diversity tracked strongly with naive T cell percentage. Considered underestimates were the diversity estimates obtained from one million T cells.

Per germline, CDR1 MNHNY and CDR2 SVGAGI (reference sequence). There are 12 residues in the CDR3. V was clipped by 3 bases and J by 9 bases; unmatched bases: 4. Comment on this clonotype: The antigen remains unidentified.

For the second PCR, which ran for roughly 6 to 12 cycles, a sample-barcoded 5' primer and a J-beta primer mix were used. TCRdb ran MiXCR on the 5' RACE reads and lists one entry per CDR3 protein. The sample yields 450,000 to 700,000 distinct CDR3 sequences, 27% seen once. This sequence joins TRBV6-6 and TRBJ1-1; 7 positions match TRBD1. The TCR was taken from an older woman in good health. The sample taken for sequencing was blood. CDR3 bases: TGTGCCAGCAGTTATGCAGGGGGTAAAGCTTTCTTT. Translated: CASSYAGGKAFF.